The 19 T cell receptor beta chains given below trace back to one sample, sequenced in a study of CD8 T cells in ankylosing spondylitis. TCRdb reprocessed the 5' RACE reads via MiXCR and lists one record per CDR3 protein. The data hold 150,000 or so distinct CDR3 sequences, with roughly 18% observed a single time. Sequencing input: blood, either unsorted or a sorted T cell fraction (not recorded which). These receptors were collected from a male donor with ankylosing spondylitis or in good health (not recorded which).

The table lists this clonotype with many counts. The chain carries TRBV20-1 and TRBJ2-3; 8 positions agree with TRBD2. V was clipped by 6 bases and J by 1 base; unmatched bases: 9. The germline CDR1 and CDR2 sequences are DFQATT and SNEGSKA (reference sequence). CDR3 length: 15 residues. The CDR3: CSAKPLAERTDTQYF. CDR3 DNA: TGCAGTGCCAAACCACTAGCGGAACGCACAGATACGCAGTATTTT.

In this sample, this clonotype turned up a few times. This chain uses TRBV19 with TRBJ2-5; 9 nucleotides match TRBD2. J was trimmed by 2 bases and V by 4 bases; bases with no gene match: 5. The CDR3 covers 15 residues. Germline V gene lookup returns CDR1 LNHDA and CDR2 SQIVND (reference sequence). CDR3 region: CASSTRLAEQETQYF. The CDR3 coding sequence is TGTGCCAGTAGTACCAGACTAGCGGAACAAGAGACCCAGTACTTC.

This clonotype has at least ten counts. The chain couples TRBV12-3 or TRBV12-4 to TRBJ2-7; 13 nucleotides align to TRBD2. This CDR3 is built from 15 residues. Unmatched junction bases numbered 6, after V lost 4 bases and J lost 6 bases. CDR3 region: CASSSGLAGSGEQYF. CDR3 coding DNA: TGTGCCAGCAGTTCGGGACTAGCGGGGAGCGGCGAGCAGTACTTC.

This clonotype has ten or more counts. J is TRBJ1-1 and V is TRBV27; D not certain. Germline V CDR1 and CDR2: MNHEY, SMNVEV (reference sequence). The V end was cut by 4 bases, the J end by 2 bases, with 8 bases between. The CDR3 sequence is 13 residues long. Here the CDR3 reads CASSSPDNTEAFF. The CDR3 DNA sequence: TGTGCCAGCAGTTCCCCTGATAACACTGAAGCTTTCTTT.

V gene TRBV20-1 combines with J gene TRBJ1-1; D might be TRBD1 (6 bases). This CDR3 has 16 amino acids. Per germline, CDR1 DFQATT and CDR2 SNEGSKA (reference sequence). V shed 0 bases and J shed 0 bases, with 14 bases lying between them. CDR3 sequence: CSARDVGGRVNTEAFF. CDR3 DNA sequence: TGCAGTGCTAGAGATGTGGGGGGCAGGGTGAACACTGAAGCTTTCTTT.

This clonotype has ten or more counts. V usage is TRBV5-1 and J usage is TRBJ2-1, with TRBD1 matching 8 bases. CDR1 SGHRS and CDR2 YFSETQ come from the germline V gene. The CDR3 contains 15 residues. V trimming: 3 bases; J trimming: 2 bases; junction bases outside the gene matches: 4. The CDR3 DNA sequence: TGCGCCAGCAGCTCATCAGGGGGCCCCTACAATGAGCAGTTCTTC. Protein sequence: CASSSSGGPYNEQFF.

The chain links TRBV6-2 or TRBV6-3 to TRBJ2-5; TRBD2 agrees at 10 bases. Germline CDR1 MNHEY, CDR2 SVGEGT. CDR3 length: 14 amino acids. Losses at the gene ends were 3 bases for V and 4 bases for J; bases not matched to a gene: 2. The CDR3, as DNA: TGTGCCAGCAGTTATCTAGCGGGAGTAGAGACCCAGTACTTC. Its translation is CASSYLAGVETQYF.

The rearrangement joins TRBV5-1 to TRBJ1-4, with 7 bases that match TRBD1. The CDR3 contains 15 residues. Germline V gene lookup returns CDR1 SGHRS and CDR2 YFSETQ. V was pared by 0 bases and J by 5 bases, with 4 bases of the junction left unmatched. CDR3 region: CASSLGQGGNEKLFF. The CDR3 DNA follows: TGCGCCAGCAGCTTGGGACAGGGCGGAAATGAAAAACTGTTTTTT. The complete variable domain, with remaining parts taken from reference TRBV5-1 and TRBJ1-4, reads KAGVTQTPRYLIKTRGQQVTLSCSPISGHRSVSWYQQTPGQGLQFLFEYFSETQRNKGNFPGRFSGRQFSNSRSEMNVSTLELGDSALYLCASSLGQGGNEKLFFGSGTQLSVL.

This clonotype occurred many times. This sequence joins TRBV6-2 or TRBV6-3 and TRBJ1-1; D is unclear. The CDR3 covers 14 residues. V was cut by 0 bases and J by 1 base, with 6 bases left in between. CDR1 MNHEY and CDR2 SVGEGT come from the germline V gene. The CDR3 is CASSYSTTNTEAFF. CDR3 nucleotides: TGTGCCAGCAGTTACTCGACAACGAACACTGAAGCTTTCTTT.

This clonotype showed up just a few times. V and J are TRBV6-2 or TRBV6-3 and TRBJ2-2; D remains unclear. V was clipped by 2 bases and J by 1 base, with 8 bases between them. Germline CDR1 and CDR2: MNHEY and SVGEGT. The CDR3 consists of 15 residues. The CDR3 DNA sequence: TGTGCCAGCAGTTACCGAGGCAGGAACACCGGGGAGCTGTTTTTT. Translating it yields CASSYRGRNTGELFF.

This chain uses TRBV5-1 with TRBJ2-1; the D gene is possibly TRBD1 (5 bases). The CDR3 length is 13 residues. Looked up from germline, CDR1 is SGHRS and CDR2 is YFSETQ. Trimming left V 3 bases short and J 5 bases short, with 9 bases between. The CDR3 sequence: CASSSTADNEQFF. CDR3 DNA: TGCGCCAGCAGCTCGACAGCCGACAATGAGCAGTTCTTC.

This clonotype was observed many times. The chain links TRBV14 to TRBJ2-2, with D maybe TRBD1 (7 bases). Germline lookup yields CDR1 SGHDN and CDR2 FVKESK. This CDR3 has 16 residues. V lost 5 bases and J lost 1, with 14 bases in between. CDR3 in DNA: TGTGCCAGCAGCTTATACAGGGGACTGAACACCGGGGAGCTGTTTTTT. It is translated as CASSLYRGLNTGELFF. The full variable domain, its missing parts supplied by reference TRBV14 and TRBJ2-2, is EAGVTQFPSHSVIEKGQTVTLRCDPISGHDNLYWYRRVMGKEIKFLLHFVKESKQDESGMPNNRFLAERTGGTYSTLKVQPAELEDSGVYFCASSLYRGLNTGELFFGEGSRLTVL.

J is TRBJ2-2 and V is TRBV4-1; 9 bases match TRBD2. J gave up 3 bases and V 3 bases, and 11 bases lay outside the gene matches. Germline V gene data show CDR1 as MGHRA and CDR2 as YSYEKL. The CDR3 runs 18 residues. The CDR3 region is CASSQELPSGAYTGELFF. Written as DNA, the CDR3 is TGCGCCAGCAGCCAGGAACTGCCTAGCGGGGCCTACACCGGGGAGCTGTTTTTT.

In this sample, this clonotype turned up many times. The chain combines TRBV5-1 with TRBJ2-3; TRBD2 might be the D (5 bases). Germline CDR1 SGHRS, CDR2 YFSETQ. The CDR3 runs to 14 residues. Trimming removed 0 bases at V and 5 bases at J, with 10 bases between. The CDR3 region has the DNA TGCGCCAGCAGCTTGGACGGGAATCAAGATACGCAGTATTTT. Protein: CASSLDGNQDTQYF.

The chain uses TRBV5-4 and TRBJ1-2, with 7 positions matching TRBD1. Trimming cost V 2 bases and J 4 bases; bases outside gene matches: 2. The germline V gene has CDR1 SGHNT and CDR2 YYREEE (reference sequence). This CDR3 contains 13 residues. The DNA of the CDR3 is TGTGCCAGCAGCTTCGACAGGGCCTATGGCTACACCTTC. This gives the protein CASSFDRAYGYTF.

This clonotype was observed many times. The chain uses TRBV27 and TRBJ2-1; perhaps TRBD2 as D (6 bases). The V gene's germline CDR1 is MNHEY and CDR2 SMNVEV (reference sequence). V dropped 0 bases and J dropped 5 bases, with 8 bases sitting between them. This CDR3 has 14 amino acids. CDR3 DNA: TGTGCCAGCAGTTTATCGTGGAGGGACAATGAGCAGTTCTTC. It translates to CASSLSWRDNEQFF.

This clonotype was picked up many times. The J gene is TRBJ2-7, the V gene TRBV10-3, with TRBD2 identical over 7 bases. This CDR3 has 12 amino acids. Losses at the gene ends were 4 bases for V and 4 bases for J; bases not matched to a gene: 1. Germline CDR1 reads ENHRY; CDR2 reads SYGVKD. The CDR3 DNA sequence: TGTGCCATCAGTGGCGGGAGTTACGAGCAGTACTTC. Translating it yields CAISGGSYEQYF.

This clonotype has only one observation. A single base separates this from a much larger clone, so it may be a read error. CDR3 sequence (DNA): TGCGCCAGCAGCTTGGCGTTTGCGGCTGTGCAGTTCTTC. As protein: CASSLAFAAVQFF. The chain is built from TRBV5-1 and TRBJ2-1, with D uncertain. The CDR3 has 13 amino acids. Trimming removed 0 bases at V and 12 bases at J, with 13 bases between. Looked up from germline, CDR1 is SGHRS and CDR2 is YFSETQ.

This clonotype was counted at least ten times. The chain is built from TRBV28 and TRBJ2-5, with D maybe TRBD2 (6 bases). V was trimmed by 4 bases and J by 4 bases, leaving 16 bases between them. This CDR3 has 15 amino acids. CDR1 and CDR2 (germline): MDHEN, SYDVKM. CDR3 sequence reads: CASSSFSGSGETQYF. The CDR3 DNA sequence: TGTGCCAGCAGTTCCTTTAGCGGAAGTGGAGAGACCCAGTACTTC.